The clone carrying this T cell receptor beta chain was counted between two and nine times. Its antigen is not known. Both 60 Vbeta primers and 13 Jbeta primers went into the PCR. Authors' processing steps: Later reanalysis found around 74 million unique TCR beta chains, roughly 10 million of them shared. The protocol was immunoSEQ multiplex PCR, while the TCRdb copy is restricted to in-frame clones and leaves out a portion. The V and J calls and clone size are taken from that table; D and trimming were inferred from the DNA. Of under 250,000 clones listed, under 85% are singletons. The data stem from a study of cytomegalovirus exposure and HLA in healthy donors. Regarding the study as a whole: Among TCR beta chains of equal frequency, HLA-associated ones were more clonally expanded in a later analysis. TRBV6-2, TRBV6-3 and other indistinguishable V segments were excluded. Most of the CMV-associated TCR beta chains (in a later analysis) appeared to be HLA-restricted.

V lost 1 base and J lost 2; bases outside the gene matches: 6. Germline V gene sequence: CDR1 SGHVS, CDR2 FNYEAQ. This CDR3 has 16 amino acids. The sequence came from a woman between 45 and 65 years old in good health and CMV-seropositive. Specimen: PBMCs. The chain combines TRBV7-6 with TRBJ2-3; 7 bases are shared with TRBD2. CDR3 nucleotide sequence: TGTGCCAGCAGCTTAGTCCGTCTAGCGGACACAGATACGCAGTATTTT. It yields the protein CASSLVRLADTDTQYF.